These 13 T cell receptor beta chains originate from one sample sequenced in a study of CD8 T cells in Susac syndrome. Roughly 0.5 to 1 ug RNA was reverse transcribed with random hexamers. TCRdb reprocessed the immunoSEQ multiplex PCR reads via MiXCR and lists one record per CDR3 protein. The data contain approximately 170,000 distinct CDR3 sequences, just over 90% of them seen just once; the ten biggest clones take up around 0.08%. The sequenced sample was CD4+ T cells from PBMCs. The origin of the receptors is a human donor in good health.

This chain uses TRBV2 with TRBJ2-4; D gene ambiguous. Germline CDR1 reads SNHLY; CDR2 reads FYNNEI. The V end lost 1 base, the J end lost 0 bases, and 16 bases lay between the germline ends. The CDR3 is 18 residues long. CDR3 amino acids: CASSEVELQPLAKNIQYF. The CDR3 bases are TGTGCCAGCAGTGAAGTTGAGTTACAGCCTCTAGCCAAAAACATTCAGTACTTC.

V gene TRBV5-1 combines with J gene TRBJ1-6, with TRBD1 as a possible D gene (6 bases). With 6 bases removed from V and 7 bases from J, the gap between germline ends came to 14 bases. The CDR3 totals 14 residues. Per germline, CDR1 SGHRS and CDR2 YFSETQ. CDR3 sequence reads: CASNIAQGNSPLHF. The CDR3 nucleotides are TGCGCCAGCAACATAGCGCAGGGGAATTCACCCCTCCACTTT.

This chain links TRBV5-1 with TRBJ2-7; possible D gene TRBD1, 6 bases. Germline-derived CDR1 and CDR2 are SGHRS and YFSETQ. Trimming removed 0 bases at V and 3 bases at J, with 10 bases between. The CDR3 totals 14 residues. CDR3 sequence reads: CASSLGQVVYEQYF. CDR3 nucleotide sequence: TGCGCCAGCAGCTTGGGACAGGTGGTCTACGAGCAGTACTTC.

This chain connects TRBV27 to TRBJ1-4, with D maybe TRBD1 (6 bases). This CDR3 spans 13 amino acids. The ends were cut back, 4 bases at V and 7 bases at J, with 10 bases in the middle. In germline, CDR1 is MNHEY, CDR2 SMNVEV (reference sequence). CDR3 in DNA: TGTGCCAGCAGTTACAGGACAGCTGAAAAACTGTTTTTT. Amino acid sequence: CASSYRTAEKLFF. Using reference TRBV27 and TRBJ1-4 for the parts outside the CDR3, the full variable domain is EAQVTQNPRYLITVTGKKLTVTCSQNMNHEYMSWYRQDPGLGLRQIYYSMNVEVTDKGDVPEGYKVSRKEKRNFPLILESPSPNQTSLYFCASSYRTAEKLFFGSGTQLSVL.

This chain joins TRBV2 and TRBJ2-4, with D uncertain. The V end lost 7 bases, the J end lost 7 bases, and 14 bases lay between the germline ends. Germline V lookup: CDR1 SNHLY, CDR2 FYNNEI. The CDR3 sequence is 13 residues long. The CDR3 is CASTEGGPNIQYF. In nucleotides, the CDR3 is TGTGCCAGCACAGAAGGTGGTCCGAACATTCAGTACTTC.

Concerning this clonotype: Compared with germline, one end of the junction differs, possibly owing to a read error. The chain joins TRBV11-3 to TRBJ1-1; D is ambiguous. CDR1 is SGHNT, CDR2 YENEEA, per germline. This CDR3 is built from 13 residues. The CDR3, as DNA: TGTGCCAGCAGTTTAGACTGGAGATCTGAAGCTTTCTTT. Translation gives CASSLDWRSEAFF.

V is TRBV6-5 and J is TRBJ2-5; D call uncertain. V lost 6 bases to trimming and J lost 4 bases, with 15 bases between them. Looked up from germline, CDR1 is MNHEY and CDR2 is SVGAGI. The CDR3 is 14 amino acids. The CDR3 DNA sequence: TGTGCCAGCAGACCTTACAGTGGGGTAGAGACCCAGTACTTC. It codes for CASRPYSGVETQYF.

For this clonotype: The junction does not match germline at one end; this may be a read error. This CDR3 is CASSVGVDNNNGYTF. The CDR3 DNA follows: TGTGCCAGCAGCGTGGGAGTTGACAACAACAATGGCTATACCTTC. The J gene is TRBJ1-2, the V gene TRBV5-4; the D is unclear. Germline V lookup: CDR1 SGHNT, CDR2 YYREEE (reference sequence). CDR3 length: 15 amino acids.

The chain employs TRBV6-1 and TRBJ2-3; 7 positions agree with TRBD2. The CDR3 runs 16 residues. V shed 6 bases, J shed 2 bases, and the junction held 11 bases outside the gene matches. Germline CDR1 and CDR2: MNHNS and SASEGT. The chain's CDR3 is CASSPGGRINTDTQYF. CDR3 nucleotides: TGTGCCAGCAGCCCGGGGGGACGGATAAACACAGATACGCAGTATTTT.

The CDR3 is CASRGQGRGLGTQYF. The CDR3 DNA reads as TGTGCCAGCAGAGGGCAGGGCCGAGGGTTGGGGACCCAGTACTTC. The chain has TRBV5-6 and TRBJ2-5; either TRBD1 or TRBD2 may fit D (5 bases each). Per germline, CDR1 SGHDT and CDR2 YYEEEE. The CDR3 length is 15 residues. Trimming removed 5 bases from V and 7 bases from J, with 21 bases in between.

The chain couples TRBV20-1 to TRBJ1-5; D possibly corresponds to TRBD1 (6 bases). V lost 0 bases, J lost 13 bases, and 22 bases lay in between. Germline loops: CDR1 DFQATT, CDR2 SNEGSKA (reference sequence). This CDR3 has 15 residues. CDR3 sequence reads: CSARDPSQGSIRQHF. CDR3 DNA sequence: TGCAGTGCTAGAGATCCTTCACAGGGCTCAATCCGGCAGCATTTT.

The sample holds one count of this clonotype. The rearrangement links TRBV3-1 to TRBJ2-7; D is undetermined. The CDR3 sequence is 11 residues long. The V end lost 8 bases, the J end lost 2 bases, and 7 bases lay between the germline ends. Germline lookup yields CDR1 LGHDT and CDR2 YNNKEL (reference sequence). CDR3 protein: CASGSPYEQYF. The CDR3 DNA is TGTGCCAGCGGGTCGCCCTACGAGCAGTACTTC.

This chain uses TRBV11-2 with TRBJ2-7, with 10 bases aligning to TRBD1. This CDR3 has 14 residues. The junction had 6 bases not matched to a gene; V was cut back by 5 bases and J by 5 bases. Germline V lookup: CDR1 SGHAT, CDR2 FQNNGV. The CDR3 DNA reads TGTGCCAGCAGCGCCGGGACAGGGGACCACGAGCAGTACTTC. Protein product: CASSAGTGDHEQYF.